The text below deals with one T cell receptor (beta chain). The antigen is undetermined. V dropped 6 bases and J dropped 5 bases, with 16 bases sitting between them. This CDR3 contains 15 residues. Germline-derived CDR1 and CDR2 are MNHEY and SVGEGT. This specimen comes from a study of T cell responses to AZD1222 COVID-19 vaccine. Only in-frame clones appear in the TCRdb table, and some are missing; sequencing was by immunoSEQ multiplex PCR. Of 110,000 or so clones in the sample, about 89% were seen once. The study, taken as a whole, reports: Donors skewed white British and female; clonal diversity was possibly underestimated. Just 6 or 7 people given AZD1222 tested seropositive at baseline. Close to half of all spike-specific TCRs reportedly target regions of the variants that are unmutated. Vaccination with two AZD1222 doses was followed by a rise in Spike-specific TCR breadth and depth.

This clonotype originated in an adult who received the AZD1222 COVID-19 vaccine. The starting material was peripheral blood, obtained 28 days after the second AZD1222 dose. The chain combines TRBV6-2 or TRBV6-3 with TRBJ2-2; weak D call: TRBD1 (5 bases). The CDR3 coding sequence is TGTGCCAGCAGCCCCGCGGTGGGGCCTACCGGGGAGCTGTTTTTT. It codes for CASSPAVGPTGELFF.